The 6 T cell receptor beta chains below all came from one sample that was sequenced in a study of T cells after yellow fever vaccination. TCRdb re-analysed the 5' RACE reads in MiXCR, keeping a single row per CDR3 protein. The sample includes some 110,000 distinct CDR3 sequences, approximately 8.4% of them seen just once. The starting material was CD8+ T cells sorted from PBMCs, obtained 45 days after the yellow fever booster vaccination. Receptors were obtained from a man younger than 40 who received the YFV17D yellow fever vaccine.

Ten or more counts support this clonotype. In nucleotides, the CDR3 is TGTGCCAGCAGCCCCGCACCCACAGATACGCAGTATTTT. It encodes CASSPAPTDTQYF. The V and J genes are TRBV12-3 or TRBV12-4 and TRBJ2-3; D is unresolved. The V end was cut by 6 bases, the J end by 2 bases, with 9 bases between. The CDR3 sequence is 13 residues long.

The table lists this clonotype with many counts. This sequence joins TRBV9 and TRBJ2-1; 8 bases are a match to TRBD2. With 0 bases clipped from V and 2 bases from J, the junction kept 4 bases outside the gene matches. From germline, CDR1 is SGDLS and CDR2 YYNGEE. CDR3 length: 16 residues. Here the CDR3 DNA reads TGTGCCAGCAGCGTAGGAGGCGGGAGGACCTACAATGAGCAGTTCTTC. It yields the protein CASSVGGGRTYNEQFF.

The chain links TRBV20-1 to TRBJ2-1; 7 nucleotides line up with TRBD2. The CDR3 sequence is 17 residues long. Germline loops: CDR1 DFQATT, CDR2 SNEGSKA (reference sequence). The CDR3 sequence is CCARDLLGGSSYNEQFF. The CDR3 nucleotides read TGCTGCGCTAGAGATCTCTTGGGGGGGAGCTCCTACAATGAGCAGTTCTTC.

This clonotype has at least ten counts. The chain uses TRBV15 and TRBJ1-2, with 9 bases matching TRBD1. Germline CDR1 is LNHNV and CDR2 is YYDKDF (reference sequence). The V and J ends lost 0 bases and 4 bases, in that order; junction bases with no gene match: 9. This CDR3 has 17 amino acids. The CDR3 nucleotides read TGTGCCACCAGCAGAGATCAGGGACAGGGCTACGTCTATGGCTACACCTTC. It is translated as CATSRDQGQGYVYGYTF.

This clonotype was counted ten times or more. The rearrangement links TRBV9 to TRBJ1-1; D may be TRBD1 (6 bases). The germline CDR1 and CDR2 sequences are SGDLS and YYNGEE. V gave up 2 bases and J gave up 3 bases, with 14 bases separating them. This CDR3 comprises 15 residues. The CDR3 nucleotides are TGTGCCAGCAGCGTGGGGGGGCCTGGTGACACTGAAGCTTTCTTT. Amino acid sequence: CASSVGGPGDTEAFF.

This clonotype has only a few counts. The CDR3 loop reads CSAPTGTGANVLTF. CDR3 in DNA: TGCAGCGCTCCGACAGGGACTGGGGCCAACGTCCTGACTTTC. The chain uses TRBV29-1 and TRBJ2-6, with 7 positions matching TRBD1. This CDR3 has 14 residues. The J segment lost 2 bases and the V segment lost 7 bases, leaving 5 bases of the junction unmatched. The germline V gene encodes CDR1 SQVTM and CDR2 ANQGSEA.